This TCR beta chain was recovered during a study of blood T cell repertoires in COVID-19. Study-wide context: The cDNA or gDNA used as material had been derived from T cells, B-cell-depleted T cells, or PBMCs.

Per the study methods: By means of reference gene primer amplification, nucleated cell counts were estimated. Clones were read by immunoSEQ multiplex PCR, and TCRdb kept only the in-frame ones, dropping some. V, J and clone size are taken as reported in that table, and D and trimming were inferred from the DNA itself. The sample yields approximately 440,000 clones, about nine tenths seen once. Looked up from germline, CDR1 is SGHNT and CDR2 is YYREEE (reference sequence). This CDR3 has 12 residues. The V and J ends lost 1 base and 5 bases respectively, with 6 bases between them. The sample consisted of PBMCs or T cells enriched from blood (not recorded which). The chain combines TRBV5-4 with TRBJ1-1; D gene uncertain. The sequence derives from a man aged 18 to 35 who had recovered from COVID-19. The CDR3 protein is CASSLSETEAFF. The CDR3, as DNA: TGTGCCAGCAGCTTGTCGGAGACTGAAGCTTTCTTT.